This entry is about one TCR beta chain. Its antigen is not known. This sample was taken from a study of cytomegalovirus exposure and HLA in healthy donors. In the study overall: The roughly 120 million unique TCR beta sequences, from around 200 million T cells, were found by an earlier analysis. Study observations and caveats: Some public TCRs appeared in many individuals, while most sequences were rare. 150 to 200 TCR beta chains were listed as cytomegalovirus-associated.

This CDR3 region has 15 residues. Amplification used 60 Vbeta primers and 13 Jbeta primers. Source study methods: Tens of millions of unique TCR beta chains, 9 million to 11 million shared, were counted in a later analysis. Some clones are missing from TCRdb's copy, which holds only in-frame ones; the method was immunoSEQ multiplex PCR. V and J calls and clone size are those listed in that table; D and trimming were worked out from the DNA. The sample holds around 270,000 clones, roughly 80% seen once. The sequenced sample consisted of PBMCs. The TCR originated in a girl aged 2 to 9 in good health and CMV-seronegative. This chain connects TRBV12-2 to TRBJ1-2. TRBV12-2 is annotated as a pseudogene. The CDR3 DNA follows: TGTGCAAGTCGCTTAGTGCGGTGCAGCCCCTATGGCTACACCTTC. Amino acid sequence: CASRLVRCSPYGYTF.